This T cell receptor beta chain was recovered during a study of T cell responses to AZD1222 COVID-19 vaccine. The study's findings and limits: Per reports, nearly half of all spike-specific TCRs target regions that are unmutated in variants. Donors were largely white British and mainly female; clonal diversity was possibly underestimated.

TCRdb keeps only in-frame clones here, not all; method: immunoSEQ multiplex PCR. The sample holds more than 150,000 clones, 80% to 90% seen once. CDR1 SGHVS and CDR2 FNYEAQ come from the germline V gene. The CDR3 is 14 amino acids. V was shortened by 5 bases and J by 0 bases, with 7 bases between the two germline ends. Points on this clone: As yet, its antigen is unknown.

V is TRBV7-6 and J is TRBJ1-4; D unclear. The TCR sequence derives from an adult in good health. The source material was peripheral blood, sampled on day 0 of AZD1222 vaccination. CDR3 sequence: CASSASSTNEKLFF. CDR3 bases: TGTGCCAGCAGCGCCTCTTCAACTAATGAAAAACTGTTTTTT.